This T cell receptor beta chain derives from a study of control samples from healthy donors and cancer patients. Germline CDR1 and CDR2: MNHEY and SMNVEV (reference sequence). After removal of 6 bases from V and 5 bases from J, the junction contained 10 bases not matched to a gene. CDR3 length equals 16 residues. The table came from immunoSEQ multiplex PCR; TCRdb's copy has only in-frame clones and leaves some out. The table shows over 100,000 clones, with more than 80% occurring only once. The sequenced sample was blood. This chain joins TRBV27 and TRBJ2-1; TRBD1 agrees at 10 bases. The clonotype originates from a man in his forties in good health. CDR3 nucleotide sequence: TGTGCCAGCAGCCGGTGGGTGGACAGGGGGAACAATGAGCAGTTCTTC. Its protein is CASSRWVDRGNNEQFF.